Presented here are 4 T cell receptor beta chains from one specimen sequenced in a study of CD8 T cells in Susac syndrome. When the RNA was reverse transcribed, random hexamers were used with an input of roughly 0.45 to 1 ug. TCRdb reprocessed the immunoSEQ multiplex PCR reads via MiXCR and lists one record per CDR3 protein. In the table there are fewer than 250,000 distinct CDR3 sequences, around 93% of which are singletons. Sequenced: CD4+ T cells from PBMCs. The receptors shown here come from a human donor in good health.

This clonotype was seen a single time. The rearrangement joins TRBV19 to TRBJ1-2; D is perhaps TRBD1 (5 bases). Germline CDR1 is LNHDA and CDR2 is SQIVND (reference sequence). The ends were cut back, 7 bases at V and 6 bases at J, with 21 bases in the middle. The CDR3 is 15 residues long. CDR3 nucleotide sequence: TGTGCCAGTAACCAGGGAACTTTGGGGAGGAATGGCTACACCTTC. The encoded protein is CASNQGTLGRNGYTF.

The chain carries TRBV28 and TRBJ1-5, with TRBD1 identical over 8 bases. The CDR3 sequence is 14 residues long. Germline values: CDR1 MDHEN, CDR2 SYDVKM. The trim removed 2 bases at V and 6 bases at J, leaving 3 bases unmatched. CDR3 residues: CASSLQGAVQPQHF. CDR3 sequence (DNA): TGTGCCAGCAGTTTACAGGGGGCGGTTCAGCCCCAGCATTTT.

V usage is TRBV6-1 and J usage is TRBJ2-4, with 7 bases that match TRBD1. The CDR3 has 16 residues. The V segment lost 5 bases and the J segment 0 bases; nucleotides outside the gene matches: 7. CDR1 and CDR2 from the germline V gene are MNHNS and SASEGT. The CDR3 sequence is CASSRGTALAKNIQYF. CDR3 DNA sequence: TGTGCCAGCAGTCGAGGGACAGCACTAGCCAAAAACATTCAGTACTTC.

V and J are TRBV7-9 and TRBJ1-1, with 9 bases fitting TRBD1. This CDR3 contains 16 residues. From germline, CDR1 is SEHNR and CDR2 FQNEAQ (reference sequence). V lost 7 bases, J lost 5 bases, and 14 bases stayed unmatched. The CDR3 sequence is CASTFGIGTGRTEAFF. CDR3 DNA sequence: TGTGCCAGCACCTTCGGAATTGGGACAGGGAGGACTGAAGCTTTCTTT.